The TCR beta chain described here comes from a study of regulatory T cells in long-lasting Graves disease. In the study overall: Antithyroid drug exposure in newly diagnosed Graves' patients had lasted under 3 months.

Arm-PCR of CDR3 regions and iRepertoire HTBI primers were the basis on which TCR beta libraries were built. One entry per CDR3 protein, called by TCRdb with MiXCR from the multiplex PCR reads. Seen here are a few hundred thousand distinct CDR3 sequences, 16% observed once, and the top ten hold 30%. Findings and caveats of the study: Preferential use of TRBV28, TRBJ1-2 and TRBJ2-5 was seen in persistent disease.

This clonotype was seen more than once but under ten times. As yet, its antigen is unknown. As for time point: newly diagnosed GD, antithyroid drugs for less than 3 months. After RNA was extracted from PBMCs, the TCR library was made from it. EDTA tubes received approximately 9.8 milliliters of drawn peripheral blood. Germline V CDR1 and CDR2: SEHNR, FQNEAQ (reference sequence). V was cut by 4 bases and J by 1 base, with 10 bases left in between. The CDR3 contains 14 residues. These same records also appear under a second study, on T cells in Graves' hyperthyroidism and ophthalmopathy. This second study says: Clinical symptoms, serum thyroxine and TRAb, thyroid ultrasound and orbital computed tomography together formed the diagnostic basis.

The specimen comprised peripheral blood mononuclear cells (PBMCs), sampled at new diagnosis, from a patient treated with antithyroid drugs. J is TRBJ1-2 and V is TRBV7-9; D gene ambiguous. This TCR was sampled from a man aged 40-49 years with Graves disease. The CDR3 DNA is TGTGCCAGCAGCTCATCGGGCGGTAACTATGGCTACACCTTC. Translated, it gives CASSSSGGNYGYTF.